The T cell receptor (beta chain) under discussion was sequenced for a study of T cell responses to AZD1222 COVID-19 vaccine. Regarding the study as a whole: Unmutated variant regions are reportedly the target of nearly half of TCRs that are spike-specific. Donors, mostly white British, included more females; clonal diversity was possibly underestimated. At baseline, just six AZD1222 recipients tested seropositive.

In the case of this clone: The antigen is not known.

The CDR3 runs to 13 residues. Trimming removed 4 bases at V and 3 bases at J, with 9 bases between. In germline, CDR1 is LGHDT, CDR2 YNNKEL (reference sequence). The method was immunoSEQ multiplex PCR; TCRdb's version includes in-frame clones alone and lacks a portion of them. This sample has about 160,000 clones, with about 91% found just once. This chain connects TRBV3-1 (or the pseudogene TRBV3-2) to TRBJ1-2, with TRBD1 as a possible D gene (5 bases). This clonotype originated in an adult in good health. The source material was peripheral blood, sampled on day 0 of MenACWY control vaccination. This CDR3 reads CASSRRADYGYTF. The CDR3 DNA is TGTGCCAGCAGCCGCAGGGCTGACTATGGCTACACCTTC.